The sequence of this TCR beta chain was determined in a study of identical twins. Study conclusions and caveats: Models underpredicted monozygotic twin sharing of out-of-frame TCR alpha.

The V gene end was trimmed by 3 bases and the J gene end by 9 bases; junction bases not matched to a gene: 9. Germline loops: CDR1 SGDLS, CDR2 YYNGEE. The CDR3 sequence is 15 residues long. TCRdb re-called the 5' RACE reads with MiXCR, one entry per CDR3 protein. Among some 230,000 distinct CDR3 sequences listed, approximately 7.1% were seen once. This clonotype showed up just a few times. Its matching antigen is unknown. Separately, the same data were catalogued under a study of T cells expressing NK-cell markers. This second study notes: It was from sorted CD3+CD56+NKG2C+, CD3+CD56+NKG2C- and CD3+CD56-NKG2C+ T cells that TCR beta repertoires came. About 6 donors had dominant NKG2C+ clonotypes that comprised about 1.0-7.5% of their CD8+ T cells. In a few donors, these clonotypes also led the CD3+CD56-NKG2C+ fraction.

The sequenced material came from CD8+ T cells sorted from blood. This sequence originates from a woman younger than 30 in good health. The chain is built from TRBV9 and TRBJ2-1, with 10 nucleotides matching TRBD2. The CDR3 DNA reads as TGTGCCAGCAGCGGGGCTAGCGGGAGAGGCGGTGAGCAGTTCTTC. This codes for CASSGASGRGGEQFF.